This T cell receptor (beta chain) was captured in a study of cytomegalovirus exposure and HLA in healthy donors. The study's findings and limits: A list of 164 TCR beta chains associated with cytomegalovirus was given.

The PCR used 60 Vbeta and 13 Jbeta primers. Clones were read by immunoSEQ multiplex PCR, and TCRdb kept only the in-frame ones, dropping some. Counted here are 150,000 to 200,000 clones, under 85% occurring once; the ten biggest clones make up just under 3%. A remark on this clone: Its specificity is unknown.

The origin of this receptor is a male donor in good health and CMV-seronegative. Specimen: PBMCs.

CDR3 loop: CASSLGGGQETQYF. CDR3 in DNA: TGTGCCAGCAGTCTGGGCGGGGGCCAAGAGACCCAGTACTTC. The chain couples TRBV6-1 to TRBJ2-5, with 7 bases aligning to TRBD2. This CDR3 is 14 amino acids long. Trimming at V came to 5 bases and at J to 1 base, leaving 4 bases not matched to a gene. Germline V lookup: CDR1 MNHNS, CDR2 SASEGT.